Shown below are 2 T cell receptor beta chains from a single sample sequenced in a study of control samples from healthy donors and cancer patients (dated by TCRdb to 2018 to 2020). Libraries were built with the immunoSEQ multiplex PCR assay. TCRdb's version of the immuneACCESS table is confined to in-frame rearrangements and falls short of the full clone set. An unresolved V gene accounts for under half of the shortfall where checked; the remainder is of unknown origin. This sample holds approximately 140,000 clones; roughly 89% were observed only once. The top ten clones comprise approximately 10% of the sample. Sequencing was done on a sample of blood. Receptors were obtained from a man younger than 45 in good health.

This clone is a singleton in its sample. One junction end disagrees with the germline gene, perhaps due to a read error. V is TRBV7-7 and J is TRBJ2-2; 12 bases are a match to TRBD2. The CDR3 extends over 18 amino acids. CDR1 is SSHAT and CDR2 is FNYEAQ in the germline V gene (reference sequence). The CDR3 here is CASSLTVPGLAGAGELFF. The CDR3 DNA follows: TGTGCTAGCAGCTTAACCGTACCGGGACTAGCGGGTGCCGGGGAGCTGTTTTTT.

CDR3 sequence: CASASGDSYEQYF. The CDR3 nucleotides are TGTGCCAGCGCTAGCGGGGATTCCTACGAGCAGTACTTC. The chain employs TRBV2 and TRBJ2-7; TRBD2 aligns across 9 bases. The ends lost 8 bases at V and 1 base at J; junction bases unmatched: 3. The V gene's germline CDR1 is SNHLY and CDR2 FYNNEI. This CDR3 contains 13 residues.